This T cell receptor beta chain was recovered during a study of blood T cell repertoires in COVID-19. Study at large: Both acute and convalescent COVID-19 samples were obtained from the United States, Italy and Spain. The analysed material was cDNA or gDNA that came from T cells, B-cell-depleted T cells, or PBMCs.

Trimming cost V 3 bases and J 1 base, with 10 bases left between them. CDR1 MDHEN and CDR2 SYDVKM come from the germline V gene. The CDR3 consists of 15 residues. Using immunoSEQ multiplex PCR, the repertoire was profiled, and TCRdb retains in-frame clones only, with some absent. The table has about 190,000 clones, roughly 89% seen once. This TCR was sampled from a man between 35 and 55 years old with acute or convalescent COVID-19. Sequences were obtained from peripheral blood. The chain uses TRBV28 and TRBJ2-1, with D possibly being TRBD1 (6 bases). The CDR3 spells CASSLWGQSYNEQFF. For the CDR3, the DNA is TGTGCCAGCAGTTTGTGGGGACAATCCTACAATGAGCAGTTCTTC.